This note documents a single TCR beta chain sequence. What it binds is not known. This specimen comes from a study of T cell responses to AZD1222 COVID-19 vaccine. Study-wide results and limits: Only 5 or 6 people who got AZD1222 tested seropositive at baseline. White British people made up most donors, females outnumbered males, and clonal diversity was possibly underestimated.

Produced via immunoSEQ multiplex PCR; TCRdb's table is partial and in-frame only. The table has about 150,000 clones, about nine tenths seen once; the top ten hold 1.6%. CDR3 size: 15 residues. CDR1 is MNHEY and CDR2 is SVGAGI in the germline V gene. V gave up 2 bases and J gave up 3 bases, with 13 bases separating them. The source was peripheral blood, collected on day 0 of AZD1222 vaccination. The chain employs TRBV6-5 and TRBJ1-2; possible D gene TRBD1, 5 bases. This receptor was obtained from an adult in good health. The CDR3 coding sequence is TGTGCCAGCAGTTACCACAGGACGGAGGACTATGGCTACACCTTC. This sequence encodes CASSYHRTEDYGYTF.